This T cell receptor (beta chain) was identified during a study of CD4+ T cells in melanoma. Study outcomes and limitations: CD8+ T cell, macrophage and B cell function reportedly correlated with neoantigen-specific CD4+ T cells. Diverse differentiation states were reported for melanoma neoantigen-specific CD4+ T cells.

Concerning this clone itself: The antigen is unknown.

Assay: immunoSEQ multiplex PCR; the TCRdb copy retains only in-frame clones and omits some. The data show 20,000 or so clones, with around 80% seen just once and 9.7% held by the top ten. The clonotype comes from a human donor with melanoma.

CDR3 coding DNA: TGTGCCAGCAGCCTAACGGGGGCCAGGGGCGGATGGGGAAACACCATATATTTT. It specifies CASSLTGARGGWGNTIYF. V and J are TRBV2 and TRBJ1-3; tentative D call: TRBD1 (6 bases). Germline CDR1 SNHLY, CDR2 FYNNEI. With 6 bases removed from V and 4 bases from J, the gap between germline ends came to 25 bases. The CDR3 covers 18 residues.